The 24 T cell receptor beta chains reported below all come from one sample, sequenced in a study of CD4 T cells in relation to SARS-CoV-2 and coronaviruses. Method: immunoSEQ multiplex PCR; TCRdb's copy keeps in-frame clones and lacks some. The data hold approximately 39,000 clones, with more than 60% observed a single time. Their specific antigens are unknown. What was sequenced was memory CD4+ T cells from PBMCs, cultured in vitro. The source of these receptors is an adult with COVID-19.

V and J are TRBV7-9 and TRBJ2-3, with 9 bases that match TRBD2. This CDR3 has 15 residues. Germline V gene data show CDR1 as SEHNR and CDR2 as FQNEAQ (reference sequence). V gave up 3 bases and J gave up 4 bases; unmatched junction bases: 5. CDR3 nucleotide sequence: TGTGCCAGCAGCTTCGTAGCGGGAGCCCCAGATACGCAGTATTTT. Its translation: CASSFVAGAPDTQYF. Full variable domain (rest looked up from reference TRBV7-9 and TRBJ2-3): DTGVSQNPRHKITKRGQNVTFRCDPISEHNRLYWYRQTLGQGPEFLTYFQNEAQLEKSRLLSDRFSAERPKGSFSTLEIQRTEQGDSAMYLCASSFVAGAPDTQYFGPGTRLTVL.

This clone was seen a single time. A read error may account for a junction end that differs from germline. The chain recombines TRBV2 with TRBJ1-1; 7 positions match TRBD1. This CDR3 is 14 amino acids long. Germline V lookup: CDR1 SNHLY, CDR2 FYNNEI. The CDR3 DNA reads TGTGCCAGCAGGGAAGGACAGGCAAACACTGAAGCTTTCTTT. Translating it yields CASREGQANTEAFF. The full variable domain, in which reference TRBV2 and TRBJ1-1 provide the parts outside the CDR3, is EPEVTQTPSHQVTQMGQEVILRCVPISNHLYFYWYRQILGQKVEFLVSFYNNEISEKSEIFDDQFSVERPDGSNFTLKIRSTKLEDSAMYFCASREGQANTEAFFGQGTRLTVV.

This clone was detected once. This chain links TRBV7-3 with TRBJ1-1, with 7 bases fitting TRBD1. Germline V gene data show CDR1 as SGHTA and CDR2 as FQGTGA. The CDR3 extends over 14 amino acids. The junction had 4 bases not matched to a gene; V was cut back by 4 bases and J by 2 bases. The CDR3, as DNA: TGTGCCAGCAGCTCCGGGACAGCAAACACTGAAGCTTTCTTT. Its protein product is CASSSGTANTEAFF.

This chain uses TRBV4-2 with TRBJ2-1, with a weak D call TRBD1 (6 bases). The CDR3 contains 12 residues. Germline CDR1 reads LGHNA; CDR2 reads YNFKEQ. Trimming cost V 0 bases and J 10 bases, with 7 bases left between them. CDR3 nucleotides: TGTGCCAGCAGCCAAGATAGGGGGGAGCAGTTCTTC. Encoded protein: CASSQDRGEQFF.

The chain carries TRBV10-1 and TRBJ2-1; 12 positions agree with TRBD2. Germline-derived CDR1 and CDR2 are WNHNN and SYGVQD (reference sequence). The CDR3 is 18 amino acids. The V segment lost 0 bases and the J segment 3 bases; nucleotides outside the gene matches: 6. This CDR3 reads CASSESGLTSGSYNEQFF. In DNA, the CDR3 is TGCGCCAGCAGTGAGTCGGGGCTGACTAGCGGGAGCTACAATGAGCAGTTCTTC.

This clone was counted a few times. The chain is built from TRBV7-9 and TRBJ1-2; unclear D gene. This CDR3 is built from 13 residues. The germline CDR1 and CDR2 sequences are SEHNR and FQNEAQ (reference sequence). Between the trimmed V and J ends, which lost 2 bases and 0 bases, there was a span of 4 bases. In nucleotides, the CDR3 is TGTGCCAGCAGCTTACAGCCTAACTATGGCTACACCTTC. Translation gives CASSLQPNYGYTF.

The CDR3 reads CASSLEHRNEKLFF. CDR3 bases: TGTGCCAGCAGCTTAGAGCACCGTAATGAAAAACTGTTTTTT. V gene TRBV7-8 combines with J gene TRBJ1-4; D is unresolved. Per the germline V gene, CDR1 is SGHVS and CDR2 is FQNEAQ. CDR3 length: 14 amino acids. Trimming removed 1 base at V and 4 bases at J, with 7 bases between. Together with reference TRBV7-8 and TRBJ1-4, the CDR3 gives the full variable domain: GAGVSQSPRYKVAKRGQDVALRCDPISGHVSLFWYQQALGQGPEFLTYFQNEAQLDKSGLPSDRFFAERPEGSVSTLKIQRTQQEDSAVYLCASSLEHRNEKLFFGSGTQLSVL.

In its sample, this clone was seen once. The gene calls are TRBV3-1 (or the pseudogene TRBV3-2) and TRBJ1-3; D is perhaps TRBD1 (5 bases). Trimming stripped 4 bases from V and 1 base from J, with 11 bases between. This CDR3 has 15 residues. Germline CDR1 LGHDT, CDR2 YNNKEL (reference sequence). DNA for the CDR3: TGTGCCAGCAGCCCAGGGCGGACTTCTGGAAACACCATATATTTT. As protein: CASSPGRTSGNTIYF.

This clone was counted a few times. The V gene is TRBV10-3, the J gene TRBJ2-5, with 7 positions matching TRBD1. This CDR3 contains 15 residues. V was clipped by 3 bases and J by 5 bases; unmatched bases: 9. Germline CDR1 reads ENHRY; CDR2 reads SYGVKD. CDR3 amino acids: CAISEEQGWGETQYF. Written as DNA, the CDR3 is TGTGCCATCAGTGAAGAACAGGGGTGGGGGGAGACCCAGTACTTC.

CDR3 loop: CATSRLQWDLYNSPLHF. The CDR3 bases are TGTGCCACCAGCAGACTCCAATGGGACTTGTATAATTCACCCCTCCACTTT. This chain links TRBV15 with TRBJ1-6; weak D call: TRBD1 (5 bases). Trimming took 2 bases from V and 4 from J, leaving 15 bases between them. The CDR3 covers 17 residues. The germline V gene has CDR1 LNHNV and CDR2 YYDKDF (reference sequence).

As to this clone: Other DNA sequences within the sample encode an identical CDR3. The rearrangement joins TRBV5-1 to TRBJ2-7, with no clear D. CDR1 is SGHRS and CDR2 is YFSETQ in the germline V gene. This CDR3 has 13 amino acids. Trimming took off 0 bases at V and 0 bases at J, with 4 bases between the two ends. The CDR3 spells CASSLESSYEQYF. The DNA for the CDR3 is TGCGCCAGCAGCTTGGAAAGCTCCTACGAGCAGTACTTC. Full variable domain (missing parts from reference TRBV5-1 and TRBJ2-7): KAGVTQTPRYLIKTRGQQVTLSCSPISGHRSVSWYQQTPGQGLQFLFEYFSETQRNKGNFPGRFSGRQFSNSRSEMNVSTLELGDSALYLCASSLESSYEQYFGPGTRLTVT.

DNA of the CDR3: TGTGCCAGCAGCTTCGGTTGGGAGTATGGCTACACCTTC. The encoded protein is CASSFGWEYGYTF. V usage is TRBV7-2 and J usage is TRBJ1-2; D remains unclear. Trimming cost V 3 bases and J 5 bases, with 10 bases left between them. Per germline, CDR1 SGHTA and CDR2 FQGNSA. The CDR3 loop spans 13 amino acids.

V usage is TRBV2 and J usage is TRBJ2-7, with D hard to call. CDR3 size: 11 residues. Germline assignment: CDR1 SNHLY and CDR2 FYNNEI. Deletions cut 6 bases from V and 6 bases from J, with 9 bases between. CDR3 region: CASREQVEQYF. DNA of the CDR3: TGTGCCAGCAGGGAACAAGTCGAGCAGTACTTC.

This clone occurred a few times. V is TRBV15 and J is TRBJ1-6, with D tentatively TRBD1 (6 bases). The CDR3 totals 13 residues. Trimming cost V 8 bases and J 8 bases, with 13 bases left between them. The germline gives CDR1 LNHNV, CDR2 YYDKDF (reference sequence). The CDR3 protein is CATRKGGDSPLHF. DNA for the CDR3: TGTGCCACCCGGAAGGGGGGGGATTCACCCCTCCACTTT.

The rearrangement links TRBV5-1 to TRBJ2-4; TRBD2 might be the D (7 bases). This CDR3 region has 15 residues. Trimming took off 2 bases at V and 2 bases at J, with 11 bases between the two ends. In germline, CDR1 is SGHRS, CDR2 YFSETQ. DNA for the CDR3: TGCGCCAGCAGCTTAGGCGGGGGCACCAAAAACATTCAGTACTTC. Translated, it gives CASSLGGGTKNIQYF.

The chain recombines TRBV9 with TRBJ2-3; 11 bases agree with TRBD2. V dropped 4 bases and J dropped 4; count of bases not matched to a gene: 11. This CDR3 region has 17 residues. Germline-derived CDR1 and CDR2 are SGDLS and YYNGEE. CDR3 sequence: CASSPTAVAGGADTQYF. The CDR3 nucleotides are TGTGCCAGCAGCCCAACCGCCGTAGCGGGAGGGGCAGATACGCAGTATTTT.

This clone has only a few counts. The genes are TRBV9 and TRBJ2-1, with 7 bases fitting TRBD1. The trim removed 0 bases at V and 10 bases at J, leaving 7 bases unmatched. Per the germline V gene, CDR1 is SGDLS and CDR2 is YYNGEE. The CDR3 has 14 amino acids. Written as DNA, the CDR3 is TGTGCCAGCAGCGTAGATGCACGGGACAGCGAGCAGTTCTTC. Its translation is CASSVDARDSEQFF.

The DNA of the CDR3 is TGTGCCAGCAGGTCCAGGGGAGGTCAGCCCCAGCATTTT. Amino acid sequence: CASRSRGGQPQHF. This rearrangement joins TRBV5-8 to TRBJ1-5; D is perhaps TRBD1 (6 bases). This CDR3 region has 13 residues. Looked up from germline, CDR1 is SGHTS and CDR2 is YDEGEE. The V end was cut by 5 bases, the J end by 6 bases, with 12 bases between. The whole variable domain, filled in from reference TRBV5-8 and TRBJ1-5, reads EAGVTQSPTHLIKTRGQQATLRCSPISGHTSVYWYQQALGLGLQFLLWYDEGEERNRGNFPPRFSGRQFPNYSSELNVNALELEDSALYLCASRSRGGQPQHFGDGTRLSIL.

The chain recombines TRBV13 with TRBJ2-5; D is possibly TRBD1 (7 bases). CDR3 length: 15 amino acids. Trimming shortened V by 4 bases and J by 7 bases, and 19 bases separated the two germline ends. CDR1 is PRHDT, CDR2 FYEKMQ, per germline (reference sequence). The CDR3 here is CASSSRDSALGTQYF. For the CDR3, the DNA is TGTGCCAGCAGCTCGCGGGACAGCGCCTTGGGGACCCAGTACTTC.

The chain employs TRBV5-6 and TRBJ2-5; 14 nucleotides agree with TRBD2. Germline CDR1 SGHDT, CDR2 YYEEEE. The length of the CDR3 is 17 residues. V was pared by 1 base and J by 5 bases, with 7 bases of the junction left unmatched. CDR3 in DNA: TGTGCCAGCAGCTTGCTCGGGACTAGCGGGAGTTGGGAGACCCAGTACTTC. It encodes CASSLLGTSGSWETQYF.

The chain recombines TRBV6-2 or TRBV6-3 with TRBJ1-1, with D perhaps matching TRBD1 (5 bases). Germline-derived CDR1 and CDR2 are MNHEY and SVGEGT. V was shortened by 3 bases and J by 1 base, with 15 bases between the two germline ends. The CDR3 has 16 amino acids. The CDR3 coding sequence is TGTGCCAGCAGTTATCCCTTCGGACAAAGGAACACTGAAGCTTTCTTT. Translating gives CASSYPFGQRNTEAFF.

The gene calls are TRBV9 and TRBJ2-3, with 9 bases fitting TRBD2. The CDR3 has 16 residues. Germline CDR1 reads SGDLS; CDR2 reads YYNGEE. Trimming cost V 3 bases and J 5 bases; bases outside gene matches: 10. CDR3 in DNA: TGTGCCAGCAGCGGTACGTGGCGGGAGGGCTTAGATACGCAGTATTTT. This encodes CASSGTWREGLDTQYF.

This chain connects TRBV28 to TRBJ2-1; 7 bases align to TRBD2. Germline loops: CDR1 MDHEN, CDR2 SYDVKM. The CDR3 is made up of 12 amino acids. Germline trimming cut 6 bases from V and 9 bases from J; bases unmatched to any gene: 5. This chain's CDR3 is CASRREEVEQFF. The CDR3 DNA sequence: TGTGCCAGCAGACGGGAGGAAGTTGAGCAGTTCTTC.

The J gene is TRBJ2-5, the V gene TRBV7-9; the D is unclear. The CDR3 has 11 amino acids. The V gene lost 4 bases and the J gene lost 4 bases, with 4 bases spanning the gap. In germline, CDR1 is SEHNR, CDR2 FQNEAQ (reference sequence). The CDR3 reads CASSSPETQYF. In DNA form, the CDR3 reads TGTGCCAGCAGCTCGCCAGAGACCCAGTACTTC.